Each of the 9 T cell receptor beta chains below was sequenced from the same sample in a study of T cells in localized non-small cell lung cancer (dated by TCRdb to 2018 to 2020). Receptors were amplified or captured by the immunoSEQ multiplex PCR assay. TCRdb mirrors the immuneACCESS table, restricted to in-frame sequences. Some clones are absent from its copies; in checked studies, under half trace to an unresolved V gene, and the reason for the others is unknown. Here the sample has about 70,000 clones; roughly nine tenths occur a single time. The biggest ten clones account for roughly 22% of the sample. The input for sequencing was peripheral blood, taken before any cancer treatment. These TCRs come from a male donor at least 60 years old with stage III squamous cell lung carcinoma.

The rearrangement uses TRBV7-2 and TRBJ2-1; 11 bases align to TRBD2. V was clipped by 5 bases and J by 7 bases; unmatched bases: 10. CDR1 and CDR2 from the germline V gene are SGHTA and FQGNSA. The CDR3 length is 16 residues. The CDR3 DNA reads as TGTGCCAGCAGCATCCGACTAGCGGGGAGGGGGAATGAGCAGTTCTTC. This codes for CASSIRLAGRGNEQFF.

This sequence joins TRBV10-3 and TRBJ2-1, with D perhaps TRBD1 (5 bases). This CDR3 is built from 15 residues. V was clipped by 0 bases and J by 5 bases, with 11 bases between them. Germline CDR1 ENHRY, CDR2 SYGVKD. CDR3: CAISESSGNDNEQFF. CDR3 bases: TGTGCCATCAGTGAGTCGTCAGGGAACGACAATGAGCAGTTCTTC.

This clone was observed a few times. V usage is TRBV5-4 and J usage is TRBJ1-1; 7 bases are shared with TRBD1. Per germline, CDR1 SGHNT and CDR2 YYREEE (reference sequence). J was trimmed by 0 bases and V by 2 bases; bases with no gene match: 1. This CDR3 is built from 14 residues. The CDR3 DNA is TGTGCCAGCAGCTTAACAGGGGTGAACACTGAAGCTTTCTTT. It yields the protein CASSLTGVNTEAFF. Full variable domain (rest looked up from reference TRBV5-4 and TRBJ1-1): ETGVTQSPTHLIKTRGQQVTLRCSSQSGHNTVSWYQQALGQGPQFIFQYYREEENGRGNFPPRFSGLQFPNYSSELNVNALELDDSALYLCASSLTGVNTEAFFGQGTRLTVV.

CDR3 nucleotides: TGTGCCAGCACTAGCGGCACCGGGGAGCTGTTTTTT. Protein product: CASTSGTGELFF. The chain links TRBV28 to TRBJ2-2; 7 bases align to TRBD2. CDR1 is MDHEN, CDR2 SYDVKM, per germline. V was clipped by 7 bases and J by 4 bases; unmatched bases: 0. This CDR3 is built from 12 residues.

This chain connects TRBV7-2 to TRBJ1-1, with D possibly being TRBD1 (5 bases). The CDR3 runs to 15 residues. Trimming removed 5 bases at V and 5 bases at J, with 18 bases between. CDR1 and CDR2 (germline): SGHTA, FQGNSA. This chain's CDR3 is CASSGVWGVRTEAFF. The CDR3 bases are TGTGCCAGCAGCGGGGTGTGGGGGGTTCGGACTGAAGCTTTCTTT.

The chain uses TRBV5-6 and TRBJ2-1; a weak D match, TRBD1 (5 bases). The V and J ends lost 1 base and 0 bases respectively, with 8 bases between them. The CDR3 is made up of 15 amino acids. The germline V gene has CDR1 SGHDT and CDR2 YYEEEE. The CDR3 DNA reads as TGTGCCAGCAGCTTGTGGCAGGGCTCCTACAATGAGCAGTTCTTC. Its protein is CASSLWQGSYNEQFF. Supplemented by reference TRBV5-6 and TRBJ2-1, the full variable domain reads DAGVTQSPTHLIKTRGQQVTLRCSPKSGHDTVSWYQQALGQGPQFIFQYYEEEERQRGNFPDRFSGHQFPNYSSELNVNALLLGDSALYLCASSLWQGSYNEQFFGPGTRLTVL.

This rearrangement joins TRBV11-2 to TRBJ2-2; D unclear. Germline assignment: CDR1 SGHAT and CDR2 FQNNGV. V dropped 1 base and J dropped 2 bases, with 11 bases sitting between them. The CDR3 spans 16 residues. DNA of the CDR3: TGTGCCAGCAGCTTAGCCCCAGGCAGTAACACCGGGGAGCTGTTTTTT. It encodes CASSLAPGSNTGELFF.

The DNA of the CDR3 is TGTGCCAGCAGTGAAGCAGGGGATACGCAGTATTTT. The encoded protein is CASSEAGDTQYF. The V and J genes are TRBV6-1 and TRBJ2-3; D gene unclear. Trimming took 0 bases from V and 6 from J, leaving 4 bases between them. Germline V gene sequence: CDR1 MNHNS, CDR2 SASEGT. CDR3 size: 12 residues.

Regarding this clone: The junction departs from germline at one end; a sequencing error may be responsible. The chain joins TRBV7-7 to TRBJ1-4, with D hard to call. Germline V gene sequence: CDR1 SSHAT, CDR2 FNYEAQ (reference sequence). The CDR3 runs 15 residues. The CDR3: CASSPDVPLGEKLFF. In DNA form, the CDR3 reads TGTGCTAGCAGCCCGGACGTCCCACTCGGAGAAAAACTGTTTTTT.